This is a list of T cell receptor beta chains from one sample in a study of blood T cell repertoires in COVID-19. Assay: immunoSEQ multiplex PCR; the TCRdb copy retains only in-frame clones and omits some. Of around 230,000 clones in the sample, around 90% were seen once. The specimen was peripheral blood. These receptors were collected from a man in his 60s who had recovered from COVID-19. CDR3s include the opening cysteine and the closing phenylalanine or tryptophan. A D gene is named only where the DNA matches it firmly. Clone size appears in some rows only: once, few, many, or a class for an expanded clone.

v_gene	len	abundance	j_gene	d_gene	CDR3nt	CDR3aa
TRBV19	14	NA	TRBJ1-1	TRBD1	TGTGCCAGTACCTCTCGGACAGGGAGCACTGAAGCTTTCTTT	CASTSRTGSTEAFF
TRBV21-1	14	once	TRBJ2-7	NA	TGTGCCAGCAACCCCGGACAGTGGTTCTACGAGCAGTACTTC	CASNPGQWFYEQYF
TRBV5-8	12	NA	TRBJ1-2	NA	TGTGCCAGCAGCCCATCTAACTATGGCTACACCTTC	CASSPSNYGYTF
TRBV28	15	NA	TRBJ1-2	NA	TGTGCCAGCAGTTCTCTTGGGGCGCATGATTATGGCTACACCTTC	CASSSLGAHDYGYTF
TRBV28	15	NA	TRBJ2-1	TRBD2	TGTGCCAGCAGCCGTACGGGGGGGTCCTACAATGAGCAGTTCTTC	CASSRTGGSYNEQFF
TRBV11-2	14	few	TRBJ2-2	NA	TGTGCCAGCAGCTCACAGGGTACCACCGGGGAGCTGTTTTTT	CASSSQGTTGELFF
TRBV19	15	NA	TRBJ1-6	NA	TGTGCCAGTAGTACCTCAGCGGACCCTAATTCACCCCTCCACTTT	CASSTSADPNSPLHF
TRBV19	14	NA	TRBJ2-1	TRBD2	TGTGCCAGTGTGGGGGGGAGCTCCTACAATGAGCAGTTCTTC	CASVGGSSYNEQFF
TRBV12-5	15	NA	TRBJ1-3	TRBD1	TGTGCTAGTGGTCAGGGACAGATCTCTGGAAACACCATATATTTT	CASGQGQISGNTIYF
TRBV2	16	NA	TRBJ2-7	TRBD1	TGTGCCAGCAGGAGGATCGACAGGGGCAATATCAACGAGCAGTACTTC	CASRRIDRGNINEQYF
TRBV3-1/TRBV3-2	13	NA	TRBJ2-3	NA	TGTGCCAGCAGCCCGAGAGGGCCAGATACGCAGTATTTT	CASSPRGPDTQYF
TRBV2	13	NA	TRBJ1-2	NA	TGTGCCAGCAGTGATACAGGAAACTATGGCTACACCTTC	CASSDTGNYGYTF
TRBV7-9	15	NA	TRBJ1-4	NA	TGTGCCAGCAGCTTATCGACAGCAACTAATGAAAAACTGTTTTTT	CASSLSTATNEKLFF
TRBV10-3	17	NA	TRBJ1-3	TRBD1	TGTGCCATCAGTGATCGCGTGGGACAGCACTCTGGAAACACCATATATTTT	CAISDRVGQHSGNTIYF
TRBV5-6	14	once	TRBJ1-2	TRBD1	TGTGCCAGCAGCCTCAGGACAGGGGCAGGTGGCTACACCTTC	CASSLRTGAGGYTF
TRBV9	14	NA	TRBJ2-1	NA	TGTGCCAGCAGCGTAACGGGCTCCTACAATGAGCAGTTCTTC	CASSVTGSYNEQFF
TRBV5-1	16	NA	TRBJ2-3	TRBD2	TGCGCCAGCAGCTTGGCAGCGGGGACTCGCACAGATACGCAGTATTTT	CASSLAAGTRTDTQYF
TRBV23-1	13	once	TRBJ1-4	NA	TGCGCCAGCAGCCATAGTTCGAGCGAAAAACTGTTTTTT	CASSHSSSEKLFF
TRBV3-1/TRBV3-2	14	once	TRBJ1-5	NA	TGTGCCAGCAGCCAAGGGTCTATCAATCAGCCCCAGCATTTT	CASSQGSINQPQHF
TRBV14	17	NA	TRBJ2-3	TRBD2	TGTGCCAGCAGCCACGCCTTCCCCGGGGGGATCACAGATACGCAGTATTTT	CASSHAFPGGITDTQYF
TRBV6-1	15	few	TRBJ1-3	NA	TGTGCCAGCAGTGAAGCTTCTTCAGTCAGTTACACCATATATTTT	CASSEASSVSYTIYF
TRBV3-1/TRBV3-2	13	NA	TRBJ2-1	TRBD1	TGTGCCAGCAGCCCTATGAGACAGGGGTCCCAGTTCTTC	CASSPMRQGSQFF
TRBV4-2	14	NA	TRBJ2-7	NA	TGTGCCAGCAGCAGAACCAGGGGGGTTGACGAGCAGTACTTC	CASSRTRGVDEQYF
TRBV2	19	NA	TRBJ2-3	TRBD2	TGTGCCAGCCTCGGTGCGGCGACTAGCGGGGGGTCAAGCACAGATACGCAGTATTTT	CASLGAATSGGSSTDTQYF
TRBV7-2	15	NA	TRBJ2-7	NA	TGTGCCAGCAGCTTAGCGGCCAGGGCGACCTACGAGCAGTACTTC	CASSLAARATYEQYF
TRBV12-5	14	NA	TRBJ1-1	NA	TGTGCTAGTGGTTCCGGAGCCGGATACACTGAAGCTTTCTTT	CASGSGAGYTEAFF
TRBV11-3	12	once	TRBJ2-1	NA	TGTGCCAGCAGCTTAAACAGGTATGAGCAGTTCTTC	CASSLNRYEQFF
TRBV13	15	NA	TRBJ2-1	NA	TGTGCCAGCAGCCCGTGGGGGGAGAGGGGCCATGAGCAGTTCTTC	CASSPWGERGHEQFF
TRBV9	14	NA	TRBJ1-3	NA	TGTGCCAGCAGCGTGCAGGACTCTGGAAACACCATATATTTT	CASSVQDSGNTIYF
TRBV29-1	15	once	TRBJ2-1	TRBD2	TGCAGCGTTGAAGATCTCGGGGGGGATGGGGATGAGCAGTTCTTC	CSVEDLGGDGDEQFF
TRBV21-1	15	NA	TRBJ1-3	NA	TGTGCCAGCAGCAAAGCGCTACTCTCTGGAAACACCATATATTTT	CASSKALLSGNTIYF
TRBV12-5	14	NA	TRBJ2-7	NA	TGTGCTAGTGGTTTGTCAGGGTGGACCTACGAGCAGTACTTC	CASGLSGWTYEQYF
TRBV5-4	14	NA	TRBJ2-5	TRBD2	TGTGCCAGCAGCTTTAGTAGCGGGGTAGCGACCCAGTACTTC	CASSFSSGVATQYF
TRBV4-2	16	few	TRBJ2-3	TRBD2	TGTGCCAGCAGCCAGTCACTAGCGGGGAGCACAGATACGCAGTATTTT	CASSQSLAGSTDTQYF
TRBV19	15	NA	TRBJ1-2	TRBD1	TGTGCCAGTAGTATCAGGGGGGCGGCTAACTATGGCTACACCTTC	CASSIRGAANYGYTF
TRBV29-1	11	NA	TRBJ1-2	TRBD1	TGCAGCGTGACAGGGGGCGCGGGCTACACCTTC	CSVTGGAGYTF
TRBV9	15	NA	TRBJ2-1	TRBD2	TGTGCCAGCAGCAGATTAGCGGGGGGCTACGATGAGCAGTTCTTC	CASSRLAGGYDEQFF
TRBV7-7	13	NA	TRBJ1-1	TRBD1	TGTGCCAGCAGCTTTGACAGGGGGGGCGAAGCTTTCTTT	CASSFDRGGEAFF
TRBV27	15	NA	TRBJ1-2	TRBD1	TGTGCCAGCAGTTTATTGTACAGGGGAGTCCATGGCTACACCTTC	CASSLLYRGVHGYTF
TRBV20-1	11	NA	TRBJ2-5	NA	TGCAGTGCTAGCCTCCAAGAGACCCAGTACTTC	CSASLQETQYF
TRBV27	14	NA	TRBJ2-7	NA	TGTGCCAGCAGTCCCTCAACTGTCGGGTACGAGCAGTACTTC	CASSPSTVGYEQYF
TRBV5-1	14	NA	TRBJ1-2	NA	TGCGCCAGCAGCTTACGGAGACCCACCTATGGCTACACCTTC	CASSLRRPTYGYTF
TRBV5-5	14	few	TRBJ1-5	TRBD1	TGTGCCAGCAGCTCCGGACAGGTTCAACAGCCCCAGCATTTT	CASSSGQVQQPQHF
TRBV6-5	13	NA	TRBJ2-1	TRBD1	TGTGCCTACCGGGACAGTTTCTACAATGAGCAGTTCTTC	CAYRDSFYNEQFF
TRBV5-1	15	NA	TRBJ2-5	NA	TGCGCCAGCAGCTTAGACCCGAACTCGAGGGAGACCCAGTACTTC	CASSLDPNSRETQYF
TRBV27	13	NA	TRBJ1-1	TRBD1	TGTGCCACCCAGACAGGGGGAAACACTGAAGCTTTCTTT	CATQTGGNTEAFF
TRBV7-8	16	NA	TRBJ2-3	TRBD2	TGTGCCAGCAGCTTAGTGGCGGGGGGGCAGGTAGATACGCAGTATTTT	CASSLVAGGQVDTQYF
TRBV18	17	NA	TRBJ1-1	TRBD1	TGTGCCAGCTCAGTTATTTGGGGACAGGGGGCAGGCGGTGAAGCTTTCTTT	CASSVIWGQGAGGEAFF
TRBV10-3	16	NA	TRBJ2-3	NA	TGTGCCACAATGAGCGGACAGAGCTCTAGCACAGATACGCAGTATTTT	CATMSGQSSSTDTQYF
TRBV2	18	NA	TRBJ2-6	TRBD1	TGTGCCAGCAGTTTTCGGGGACAGGGGACGAGTGGGGCCAACGTCCTGACTTTC	CASSFRGQGTSGANVLTF
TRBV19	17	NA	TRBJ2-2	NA	TGTGCCAGTAGTATAGACGAGAACGTTAAGTACACCGGGGAGCTGTTTTTT	CASSIDENVKYTGELFF
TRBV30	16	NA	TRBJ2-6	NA	TGTGCCTGGAGTAACCCGGGTTCCCCCGGGGCCAACGTCCTGACTTTC	CAWSNPGSPGANVLTF
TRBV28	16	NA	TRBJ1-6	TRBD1	TGTGCCAGCAGTTCGGGGGGGGGACAGGGCGCTTCACCCCTCCACTTT	CASSSGGGQGASPLHF
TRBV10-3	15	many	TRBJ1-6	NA	TGTGCCATCAGTGTCGGGGATTGGCGGAATTCACCCCTCCACTTT	CAISVGDWRNSPLHF
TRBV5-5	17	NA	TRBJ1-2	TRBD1	TGTGCCAGCAGCCCGGGGGCGGCAGGGGGCAGCAACTATGGCTACACCTTC	CASSPGAAGGSNYGYTF
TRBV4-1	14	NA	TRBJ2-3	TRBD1	TGCGCCAGCAGCCGGGACAGTCTGGCAGATACGCAGTATTTT	CASSRDSLADTQYF
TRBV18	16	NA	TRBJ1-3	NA	TGTGCCAGCTCACTTTCCGGGACACGCTCTGGAAACACCATATATTTT	CASSLSGTRSGNTIYF
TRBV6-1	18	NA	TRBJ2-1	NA	TGTGCCAGCAGTGAAGCGGACATGACCGTGAAATTCTACAATGAGCAGTTCTTC	CASSEADMTVKFYNEQFF
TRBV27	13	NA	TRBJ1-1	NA	TGTGCCAGCAGCCTCGGGGGGAACACTGAAGCTTTCTTT	CASSLGGNTEAFF
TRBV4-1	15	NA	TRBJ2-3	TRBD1	TGCGCCAGCAGCCTTACGGGACAGGGGGCGGATACGCAGTATTTT	CASSLTGQGADTQYF